This T cell receptor beta chain is from a study of blood T cell repertoires in COVID-19. Data came from immunoSEQ multiplex PCR; TCRdb stores just in-frame clones and leaves some out. The sample has about 170,000 clones; 70% to 90% are singletons. V was clipped by 5 bases and J by 5 bases, with 10 bases between them. The germline V gene has CDR1 SNHLY and CDR2 FYNNEI. The CDR3 has 13 residues. This receptor was taken from a woman of 80 years or more with COVID-19, enrolled during active disease. V is TRBV2 and J is TRBJ2-1, with a possible D match to TRBD1 (6 bases). Sequencing was done on a sample of peripheral blood. The CDR3 here is CASSLTGDNEQFF. CDR3 DNA: TGTGCCAGCAGTTTGACAGGAGACAATGAGCAGTTCTTC.